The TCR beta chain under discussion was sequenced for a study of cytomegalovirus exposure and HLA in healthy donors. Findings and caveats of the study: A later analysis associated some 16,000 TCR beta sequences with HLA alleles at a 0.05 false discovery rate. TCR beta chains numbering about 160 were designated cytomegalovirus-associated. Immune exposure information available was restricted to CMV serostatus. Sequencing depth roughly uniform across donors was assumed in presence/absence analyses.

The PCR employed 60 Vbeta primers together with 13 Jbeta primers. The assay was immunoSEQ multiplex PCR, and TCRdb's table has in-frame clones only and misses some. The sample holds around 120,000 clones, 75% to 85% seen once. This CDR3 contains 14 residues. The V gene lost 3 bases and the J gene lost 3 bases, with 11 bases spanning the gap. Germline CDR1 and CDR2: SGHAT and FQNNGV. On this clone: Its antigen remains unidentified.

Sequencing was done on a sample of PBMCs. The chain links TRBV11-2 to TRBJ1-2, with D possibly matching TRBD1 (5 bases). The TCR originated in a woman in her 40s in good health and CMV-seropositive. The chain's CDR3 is CASSFSGGYYGYTF. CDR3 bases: TGTGCCAGCAGCTTCTCGGGGGGATACTATGGCTACACCTTC.